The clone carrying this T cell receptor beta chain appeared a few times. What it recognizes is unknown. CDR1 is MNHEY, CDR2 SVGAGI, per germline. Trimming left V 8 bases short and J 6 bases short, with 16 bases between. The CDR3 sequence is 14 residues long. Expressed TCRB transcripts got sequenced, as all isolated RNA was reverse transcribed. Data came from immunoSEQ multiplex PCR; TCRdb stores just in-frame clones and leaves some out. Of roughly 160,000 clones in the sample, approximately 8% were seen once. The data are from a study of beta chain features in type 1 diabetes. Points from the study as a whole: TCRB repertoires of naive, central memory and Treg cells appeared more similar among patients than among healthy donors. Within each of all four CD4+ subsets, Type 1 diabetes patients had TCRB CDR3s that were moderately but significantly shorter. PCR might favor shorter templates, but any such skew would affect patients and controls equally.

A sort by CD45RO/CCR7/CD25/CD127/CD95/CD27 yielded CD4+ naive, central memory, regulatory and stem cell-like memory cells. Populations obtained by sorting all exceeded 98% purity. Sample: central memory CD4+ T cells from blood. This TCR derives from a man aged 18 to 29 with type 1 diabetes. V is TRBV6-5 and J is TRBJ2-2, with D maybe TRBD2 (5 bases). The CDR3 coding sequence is TGTGCCAGCCGGGATTCTTCATTGGCCGGGGAGCTGTTTTTT. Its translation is CASRDSSLAGELFF.